This T cell receptor (beta chain) appears in the sequencing data of a study of blood T cell repertoires in COVID-19. Study-wide background: Acute-phase and convalescent COVID-19 samples originated in the United States, Italy and Spain. The cDNA or gDNA used as material had been derived from T cells, B-cell-depleted T cells, or PBMCs.

The table came from immunoSEQ multiplex PCR; TCRdb's copy has only in-frame clones and leaves some out. The sample holds about 400,000 clones, 87% seen once. Everyone who took part was roughly 18 to 95 years old, and they came from 24 US areas. The sequence was obtained from a woman under 30 with acute COVID-19. Sequenced input: PBMCs or T cells enriched from blood (not recorded which).

The CDR3 spells CATTLGDQPQHF. CDR3 DNA: TGTGCCACCACATTAGGGGATCAGCCCCAGCATTTT. The genes are TRBV6-5 and TRBJ1-5; a possible D gene is TRBD1 (5 bases). Germline CDR1 and CDR2: MNHEY and SVGAGI. The ends were cut back, 10 bases at V and 5 bases at J, with 12 bases in the middle. The CDR3 is 12 residues long.